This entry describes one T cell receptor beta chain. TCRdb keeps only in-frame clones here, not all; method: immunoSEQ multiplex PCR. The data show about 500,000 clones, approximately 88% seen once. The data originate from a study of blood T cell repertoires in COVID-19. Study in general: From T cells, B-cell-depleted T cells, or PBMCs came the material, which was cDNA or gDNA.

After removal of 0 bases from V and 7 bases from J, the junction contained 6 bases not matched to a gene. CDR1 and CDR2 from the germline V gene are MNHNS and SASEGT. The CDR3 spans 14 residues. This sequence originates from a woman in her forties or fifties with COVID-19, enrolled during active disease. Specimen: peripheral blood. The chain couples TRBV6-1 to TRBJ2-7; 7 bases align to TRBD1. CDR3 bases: TGTGCCAGCAGTGAAGCTGGACAGGCGGATGAGCAGTACTTC. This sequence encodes CASSEAGQADEQYF.